This entry lists 31 T cell receptor beta chains sequenced from one sample in a study of long-term antiretroviral therapy in people with HIV. With survey level as its setting, the immunoSEQ assay was v3.0. Assay used: immunoSEQ multiplex PCR; TCRdb lists only in-frame clones, some missing. The sample has tens of thousands of clones, under 90% seen once. The sample consisted of unsorted PBMCs, taken 4.7 to 5 years after starting antiretroviral therapy. These TCRs come from a man aged 35-49 years with HIV.

This chain's CDR3 is CASSQALYYNEQFF. DNA of the CDR3: TGCGCCAGCAGCCAAGCCTTGTACTACAATGAGCAGTTCTTC. V and J are TRBV4-3 and TRBJ2-1; unclear D gene. Between the trimmed V and J ends, which lost 1 base and 3 bases, there was a span of 7 bases. The CDR3 runs to 14 residues. Per the germline V gene, CDR1 is LGHNA and CDR2 is YSLEER.

The chain uses TRBV25-1 and TRBJ1-6; tentative D call: TRBD1 (5 bases). CDR3 length equals 15 residues. Trimming pared 11 bases from V and 7 bases from J, leaving 21 bases between. CDR1 and CDR2 from the germline V gene are MGHDK and SYGVNS. Here the CDR3 DNA reads TGTGCCGACCCTCCGGGACCGTGGGAAAATTCACCCCTCCACTTT. Translating it yields CADPPGPWENSPLHF.

This clone has only one observation. The rearrangement links TRBV20-1 to TRBJ2-3; D is undetermined. V was cut by 6 bases and J by 5 bases, with 9 bases left in between. The CDR3 is 11 residues long. Germline V gives CDR1 DFQATT, CDR2 SNEGSKA (reference sequence). The CDR3 region is CSAPRLDTQYF. The CDR3 DNA sequence: TGCAGTGCGCCCAGGTTAGATACGCAGTATTTT.

The rearrangement links TRBV7-9 to TRBJ1-4; no firm D call. There are 12 residues in the CDR3. Germline V gene lookup returns CDR1 SEHNR and CDR2 FQNEAQ (reference sequence). Trimming cost V 3 bases and J 10 bases, with 9 bases left between them. CDR3 residues: CASSFLLGKLFF. CDR3 in DNA: TGTGCCAGCAGCTTTCTTCTTGGAAAACTGTTTTTT.

This chain uses TRBV29-1 with TRBJ2-3; D not resolved. Germline V gives CDR1 SQVTM, CDR2 ANQGSEA. CDR3 size: 13 residues. Trimming removed 6 bases at V and 0 bases at J, with 10 bases between. CDR3 in DNA: TGCAGCGTCGTCAGGCTCAGCACAGATACGCAGTATTTT. It yields the protein CSVVRLSTDTQYF.

This chain connects TRBV28 to TRBJ1-3; D possibly corresponds to TRBD1 (6 bases). The length of the CDR3 is 15 residues. Trimming cost V 5 bases and J 2 bases, with 13 bases left between them. CDR1 is MDHEN and CDR2 is SYDVKM in the germline V gene. The CDR3 loop reads CASSATGTTGNTIYF. CDR3 in DNA: TGTGCCAGCAGTGCTACCGGGACAACTGGAAACACCATATATTTT.

This clone was seen only once. The chain links TRBV10-3 to TRBJ1-5; D may be TRBD1 (6 bases). Trimming stripped 4 bases from V and 5 bases from J, with 15 bases between. Germline CDR1 is ENHRY and CDR2 is SYGVKD. The CDR3 is made up of 15 amino acids. The CDR3 coding sequence is TGTGCCATCAGTGTCTCCGGAAACAGGGATCAGCCCCAGCATTTT. Translating it yields CAISVSGNRDQPQHF.

The table lists this clone with a few counts. The rearrangement uses TRBV7-9 and TRBJ1-4; 9 bases are a match to TRBD1. Germline trimming cut 7 bases from V and 5 bases from J; bases unmatched to any gene: 8. This CDR3 spans 15 amino acids. Germline CDR1 and CDR2: SEHNR and FQNEAQ (reference sequence). The CDR3 bases are TGTGCCAGCACCGTGGGGGACAGGGTAAATGAAAAACTGTTTTTT. This translates into CASTVGDRVNEKLFF. Complete variable domain (other parts from reference TRBV7-9 and TRBJ1-4): DTGVSQNPRHKITKRGQNVTFRCDPISEHNRLYWYRQTLGQGPEFLTYFQNEAQLEKSRLLSDRFSAERPKGSFSTLEIQRTEQGDSAMYLCASTVGDRVNEKLFFGSGTQLSVL.

CDR3 residues: CASSLNRVIDGKLFF. The CDR3 DNA reads TGTGCCAGCAGCCTCAACAGGGTTATTGATGGAAAACTGTTTTTT. The chain carries TRBV7-3 and TRBJ1-4; weak D call: TRBD1 (6 bases). Germline V gene lookup returns CDR1 SGHTA and CDR2 FQGTGA. The CDR3 is 15 amino acids. The germline V and J ends were trimmed by 5 bases and 10 bases, with 20 bases remaining between them.

This clone was recorded only once. The rearrangement links TRBV18 to TRBJ1-1; unclear D gene. The CDR3 is 15 amino acids. Germline V gene lookup returns CDR1 KGHSH and CDR2 LQKENI. V lost 2 bases, J lost 4 bases, and 14 bases lay in between. CDR3 in DNA: TGTGCCAGCTCACCAGCTACCGGGCGATTCACTGAAGCTTTCTTT. It yields the protein CASSPATGRFTEAFF.

V usage is TRBV7-9 and J usage is TRBJ2-1; tentatively, D is TRBD1 (5 bases). The CDR3 has 15 amino acids. Per germline, CDR1 SEHNR and CDR2 FQNEAQ (reference sequence). Between the trimmed V and J ends, which lost 5 bases and 6 bases, there was a span of 17 bases. CDR3 region: CASSTFREVANEQFF. For the CDR3, the DNA is TGTGCCAGCAGCACCTTCAGGGAAGTGGCCAATGAGCAGTTCTTC.

The chain has TRBV7-6 and TRBJ2-6, with a possible D match to TRBD2 (6 bases). CDR1 and CDR2 (germline): SGHVS, FNYEAQ. The V gene lost 1 base and the J gene lost 2 bases, with 9 bases spanning the gap. The CDR3 is 16 residues long. The CDR3 spells CASSLVGGTGANVLTF. CDR3 DNA: TGTGCCAGCAGCTTAGTTGGGGGGACTGGGGCCAACGTCCTGACTTTC.

This clone is medium-sized by share. The chain carries TRBV19 and TRBJ1-2, with no clear D. The CDR3 has 15 residues. The V and J ends lost 7 bases and 1 base respectively, with 16 bases between them. The V gene's germline CDR1 is LNHDA and CDR2 SQIVND (reference sequence). CDR3 sequence (DNA): TGTGCCAGTAACGAGGAGGCAGATTTTAACTATGGCTACACCTTC. It is translated as CASNEEADFNYGYTF.

This clone is a singleton in its sample. The V and J genes are TRBV29-1 and TRBJ1-2, with D perhaps matching TRBD1 (5 bases). The length of the CDR3 is 14 residues. The V gene lost 0 bases and the J gene lost 4 bases, with 12 bases spanning the gap. Germline values: CDR1 SQVTM, CDR2 ANQGSEA. CDR3 sequence reads: CSVEDRQGGYGYTF. DNA of the CDR3: TGCAGCGTTGAAGATAGGCAGGGCGGCTATGGCTACACCTTC.

The V and J genes are TRBV5-1 and TRBJ2-1, with TRBD2 matching 9 bases. Germline values: CDR1 SGHRS, CDR2 YFSETQ. This CDR3 has 15 amino acids. With V trimmed by 0 bases and J by 7 bases, 5 bases remained unmatched. CDR3 DNA: TGCGCCAGCAGCTTGGTGGCTAGCGGGGCTAATGAGCAGTTCTTC. This sequence encodes CASSLVASGANEQFF.

The chain employs TRBV19 and TRBJ1-3; D possibly corresponds to TRBD1 (5 bases). The CDR3 consists of 15 residues. Trimming cost V 7 bases and J 4 bases, with 17 bases left between them. CDR1 LNHDA and CDR2 SQIVND come from the germline V gene (reference sequence). As DNA, the CDR3 is TGTGCCAGTAACAACTTGCCGGGACCGGGAAACACCATATATTTT. This sequence encodes CASNNLPGPGNTIYF.

The J gene is TRBJ2-7, the V gene TRBV18, with unresolved D. V lost 3 bases to trimming and J lost 0 bases, with 12 bases between them. The germline V gene encodes CDR1 KGHSH and CDR2 LQKENI. This CDR3 has 15 residues. CDR3 sequence (DNA): TGTGCCAGCTCACCGCGCAAGTTAAGCTCCTACGAGCAGTACTTC. Its protein product is CASSPRKLSSYEQYF.

This chain links TRBV19 with TRBJ1-2, with 7 bases aligning to TRBD1. The J segment lost 4 bases and the V segment lost 10 bases, leaving 6 bases of the junction unmatched. This CDR3 contains 12 residues. Germline CDR1 reads LNHDA; CDR2 reads SQIVND (reference sequence). The chain's CDR3 is CATRDSPYGYTF. The CDR3 bases are TGTGCCACGCGGGACAGTCCCTATGGCTACACCTTC.

The chain uses TRBV9 and TRBJ2-5, with D possibly matching TRBD1 (5 bases). Trimming shortened V by 5 bases and J by 4 bases, and 21 bases separated the two germline ends. The CDR3 contains 16 residues. The germline V gene has CDR1 SGDLS and CDR2 YYNGEE. Here the CDR3 reads CASSSQGWLSLETQYF. CDR3 DNA: TGTGCCAGCAGTTCCCAGGGTTGGCTATCCTTAGAGACCCAGTACTTC.

The chain links TRBV5-1 to TRBJ2-1, with D possibly being TRBD1 or TRBD2 (6 bases each). With 0 bases removed from V and 4 bases from J, the gap between germline ends came to 14 bases. This CDR3 is 16 amino acids long. The germline V gene has CDR1 SGHRS and CDR2 YFSETQ. CDR3 amino acids: CASSLGAGQSYNEQFF. The CDR3, as DNA: TGCGCCAGCAGCTTGGGTGCGGGACAAAGTTACAATGAGCAGTTCTTC.

This chain uses TRBV28 with TRBJ1-5, with 7 bases lining up with TRBD1. This CDR3 spans 15 amino acids. CDR1 is MDHEN, CDR2 SYDVKM, per germline. V lost 6 bases and J lost 6; bases outside the gene matches: 11. This CDR3 reads CASSPHLQGGQPQHF. CDR3 sequence (DNA): TGTGCCAGCAGCCCTCACCTTCAGGGGGGTCAGCCCCAGCATTTT. Drawing the rest from reference TRBV28 and TRBJ1-5, the complete variable domain is DVKVTQSSRYLVKRTGEKVFLECVQDMDHENMFWYRQDPGLGLRLIYFSYDVKMKEKGDIPEGYSVSREKKERFSLILESASTNQTSMYLCASSPHLQGGQPQHFGDGTRLSIL.

This chain joins TRBV29-1 and TRBJ1-5, with TRBD1 matching over 10 bases. The junction had 6 bases not matched to a gene; V was cut back by 4 bases and J by 0 bases. The CDR3 spans 16 residues. Germline V lookup: CDR1 SQVTM, CDR2 ANQGSEA. In DNA form, the CDR3 reads TGCAGCGTTGCCGGGACAGGGGAGTATAGCAATCAGCCCCAGCATTTT. Its protein product is CSVAGTGEYSNQPQHF.

V is TRBV6-6 and J is TRBJ2-3; perhaps TRBD1 as D (6 bases). The CDR3 covers 14 residues. V shed 1 base and J shed 5 bases, with 10 bases lying between them. CDR1 and CDR2 from the germline V gene are MNHNY and SVGAGI (reference sequence). In DNA, the CDR3 is TGTGCCAGCAGTTACTACAGGGTCGAAGATACGCAGTATTTT. Protein sequence: CASSYYRVEDTQYF.

CDR3 DNA: TGTGCCAGCAGCCCTCTACGTGAGGAGCAGTTCTTC. Translation: CASSPLREEQFF. The chain links TRBV5-4 to TRBJ2-1; D call uncertain. CDR3 size: 12 residues. V lost 4 bases, J lost 10 bases, and 12 bases lay in between. CDR1 is SGHNT, CDR2 YYREEE, per germline (reference sequence). The complete variable domain, with remaining parts taken from reference TRBV5-4 and TRBJ2-1, reads ETGVTQSPTHLIKTRGQQVTLRCSSQSGHNTVSWYQQALGQGPQFIFQYYREEENGRGNFPPRFSGLQFPNYSSELNVNALELDDSALYLCASSPLREEQFFGPGTRLTVL.

The gene calls are TRBV7-3 and TRBJ2-1; 13 bases align to TRBD2. The CDR3 is 16 amino acids. The ends lost 6 bases at V and 3 bases at J; junction bases unmatched: 5. CDR1 and CDR2 from the germline V gene are SGHTA and FQGTGA. CDR3 coding DNA: TGTGCCAGCAGTCGACTAGCGGGAGGACTCTACAATGAGCAGTTCTTC. It translates to CASSRLAGGLYNEQFF.

The V and J genes are TRBV7-9 and TRBJ2-5, with 7 bases aligning to TRBD2. The CDR3 has 16 residues. The germline V gene has CDR1 SEHNR and CDR2 FQNEAQ (reference sequence). J was trimmed by 3 bases and V by 4 bases; bases with no gene match: 11. The CDR3 region is CASSSRSGIGEETQYF. DNA for the CDR3: TGTGCCAGCAGCTCACGAAGCGGGATTGGAGAAGAGACCCAGTACTTC.

The chain combines TRBV5-1 with TRBJ2-7, with 8 bases lining up with TRBD2. Per germline, CDR1 SGHRS and CDR2 YFSETQ. The CDR3 runs 16 residues. V trimming: 4 bases; J trimming: 1 base; junction bases outside the gene matches: 10. The CDR3 DNA is TGCGCCAGCAGCCCTACGGGGGGGGCTTTTTCCTACGAGCAGTACTTC. Its translation: CASSPTGGAFSYEQYF.

This chain links TRBV2 with TRBJ2-7; D could derive from TRBD1 or TRBD2 (6 bases each). The CDR3 covers 14 residues. Germline assignment: CDR1 SNHLY and CDR2 FYNNEI. The V end lost 4 bases, the J end lost 5 bases, and 15 bases lay between the germline ends. CDR3 DNA sequence: TGTGCCAGCAGTGGCGGGACACTCTGGGACGAGCAGTACTTC. Amino acid sequence: CASSGGTLWDEQYF.

In this sample, this clone turned up a few times. The V call is TRBV2, the J call TRBJ1-6; no clear D. Germline assignment: CDR1 SNHLY and CDR2 FYNNEI. Trimming stripped 5 bases from V and 0 bases from J, with 14 bases between. The CDR3 sequence is 17 residues long. CDR3 in DNA: TGTGCCAGCAGTAACCCACCCGAAAGCTCCTATAATTCACCCCTCCACTTT. It yields the protein CASSNPPESSYNSPLHF.

The V gene is TRBV14, the J gene TRBJ2-5; D remains ambiguous. CDR3 length: 12 amino acids. The V and J ends lost 1 base and 5 bases respectively, with 5 bases between them. Germline V lookup: CDR1 SGHDN, CDR2 FVKESK. CDR3 sequence: CASSQVRETQYF. The DNA of the CDR3 is TGTGCCAGCAGCCAAGTTCGGGAGACCCAGTACTTC.

The DNA of the CDR3 is TGCGCCAGCAGCTCACCCGCCGGGCCTGAGTCTGGAAAACTGTTTTTT. This gives the protein CASSSPAGPESGKLFF. The chain carries TRBV5-1 and TRBJ1-4; D call uncertain. There are 16 residues in the CDR3. The ends were cut back, 3 bases at V and 10 bases at J, with 22 bases in the middle. Germline V gene sequence: CDR1 SGHRS, CDR2 YFSETQ.